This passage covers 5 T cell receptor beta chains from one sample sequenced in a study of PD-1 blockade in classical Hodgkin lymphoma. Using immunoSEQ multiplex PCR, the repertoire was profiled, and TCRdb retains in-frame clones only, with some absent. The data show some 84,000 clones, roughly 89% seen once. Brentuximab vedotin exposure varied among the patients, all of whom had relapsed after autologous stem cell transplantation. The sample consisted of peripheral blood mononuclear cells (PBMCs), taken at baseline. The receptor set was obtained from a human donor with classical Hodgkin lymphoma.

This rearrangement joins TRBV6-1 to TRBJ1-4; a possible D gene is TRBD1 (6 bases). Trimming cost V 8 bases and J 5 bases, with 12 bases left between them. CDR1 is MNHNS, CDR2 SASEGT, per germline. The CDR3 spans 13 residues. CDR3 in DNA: TGTGCCAGCCACACGAGGGGGAATGAAAAACTGTTTTTT. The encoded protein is CASHTRGNEKLFF.

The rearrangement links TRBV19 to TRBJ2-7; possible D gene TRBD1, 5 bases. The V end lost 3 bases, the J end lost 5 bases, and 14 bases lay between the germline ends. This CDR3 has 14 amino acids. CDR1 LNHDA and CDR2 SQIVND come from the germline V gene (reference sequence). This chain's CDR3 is CASSIIGAGHEQYF. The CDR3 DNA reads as TGTGCCAGTAGTATTATTGGGGCAGGGCACGAGCAGTACTTC.

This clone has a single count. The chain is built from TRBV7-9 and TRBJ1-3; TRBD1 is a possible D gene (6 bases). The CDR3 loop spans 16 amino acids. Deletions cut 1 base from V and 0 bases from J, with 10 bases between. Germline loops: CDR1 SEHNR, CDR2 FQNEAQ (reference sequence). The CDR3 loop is CASSLEGGSSGNTIYF. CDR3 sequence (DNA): TGTGCCAGCAGCTTAGAAGGGGGTAGCTCTGGAAACACCATATATTTT.

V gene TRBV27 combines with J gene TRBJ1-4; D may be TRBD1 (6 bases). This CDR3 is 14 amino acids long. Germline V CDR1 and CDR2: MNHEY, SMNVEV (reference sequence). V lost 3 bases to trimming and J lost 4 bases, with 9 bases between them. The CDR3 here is CASSFSGVNEKLFF. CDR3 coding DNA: TGTGCCAGCAGTTTCTCAGGGGTTAATGAAAAACTGTTTTTT.

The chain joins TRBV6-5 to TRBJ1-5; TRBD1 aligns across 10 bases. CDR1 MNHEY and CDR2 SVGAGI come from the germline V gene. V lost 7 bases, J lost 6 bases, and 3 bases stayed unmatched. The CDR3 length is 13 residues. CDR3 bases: TGTGCCAGCACCGACAGGGGGCTTCAGCCCCAGCATTTT. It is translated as CASTDRGLQPQHF.